These T cell receptor beta chains were read from a single sample in a study of T-cell reconstitution after alpha-beta-depleted transplantation in children. TCRdb recomputed calls from the PCR reads with MiXCR, one row per CDR3 protein. The sample has about 490,000 distinct CDR3 sequences; about 10% are singletons. This material consisted of PBMCs, taken before TCRalphabeta/CD19-depleted stem cell transplant. These receptors originate from a child aged 2-15 years with inherited bone marrow failure, due to receive a stem cell transplant. CDR3s include the opening cysteine and the closing phenylalanine or tryptophan. D genes are given only for firm matches. The size of a clone is reported for some rows only, either as once, few or many, or as a class for expanded clones.

D gene,J gene,clone size,V gene,CDR3 protein,CDR3 DNA
TRBD2,TRBJ2-7,many,TRBV30,CAWSVLREKGEQYF,TGTGCCTGGAGTGTTTTGCGGGAGAAAGGCGAGCAGTACTTC
-,TRBJ2-1,-,TRBV12-3/TRBV12-4,CASTGTRLAESGSEQFF,TGTGCCAGCACAGGGACGAGATTAGCGGAATCAGGGAGTGAGCAGTTCTTC
-,TRBJ2-1,few,TRBV6-2/TRBV6-3,CASSYPRYNEQFF,TGTGCCAGCAGTTACCCTCGCTACAATGAGCAGTTCTTC
-,TRBJ2-7,many,TRBV4-2,CASSQEGFHEQYF,TGTGCCAGCAGCCAAGAGGGGTTCCACGAGCAGTACTTC
-,TRBJ2-6,-,TRBV10-3,CAISESTNRYSGANVLTF,TGTGCCATCAGTGAGTCAACGAACAGGTACTCTGGGGCCAACGTCCTGACTTTC
-,TRBJ1-1,many,TRBV28,CASNGKPGNTEAFF,TGTGCCAGCAACGGAAAACCAGGGAACACTGAAGCTTTCTTT
-,TRBJ2-5,many,TRBV29-1,CSADATRETQYF,TGCAGCGCTGATGCGACTAGAGAGACCCAGTACTTC
-,TRBJ1-2,many,TRBV27,CASSPLDGYGYTF,TGTGCCAGCAGTCCTCTGGACGGCTATGGCTACACCTTC
TRBD1,TRBJ2-7,many,TRBV25-1,CASTRDSTYEQYF,TGTGCCAGCACCCGGGACAGCACCTACGAGCAGTACTTC
-,TRBJ1-1,many,TRBV5-1,CASSLEEGRGAFF,TGCGCCAGCAGCTTGGAGGAGGGCCGAGGGGCTTTCTTT
-,TRBJ2-7,many,TRBV24-1,CATSDFGHRIKAYEQYF,TGTGCCACCAGTGATTTCGGTCACAGGATCAAAGCATACGAGCAGTACTTC
TRBD1,TRBJ2-7,many,TRBV7-8,CASSLGRGQGKYEQYF,TGTGCCAGCAGCTTAGGCCGGGGACAGGGGAAGTACGAGCAGTACTTC
-,TRBJ1-1,many,TRBV29-1,CSDSQAFF,TGCAGCGACAGTCAAGCTTTCTTT
-,TRBJ1-1,many,TRBV9,CASSVEARGNTEAFF,TGTGCCAGCAGCGTAGAGGCCAGGGGAAACACTGAAGCTTTCTTT
TRBD2,TRBJ2-3,many,TRBV7-2,CASSLTGRLAESHTQYF,TGTGCCAGCAGCTTAACGGGTCGACTAGCAGAAAGCCATACGCAGTATTTT
-,TRBJ2-7,many,TRBV11-2,CASSLFGGPTYEQYF,TGTGCCAGCAGCTTATTTGGGGGACCTACCTACGAGCAGTACTTC
TRBD1,TRBJ2-2,few,TRBV5-1,CASSLQMGQGITGELFF,TGCGCCAGCAGCTTACAAATGGGACAGGGGATTACCGGGGAGCTGTTTTTT